This TCR beta chain was retrieved from a study of shared T cell receptors in the human thymus. Sequencing used immunoSEQ multiplex PCR; TCRdb keeps in-frame clones, though not all of them. The table lists about 500,000 clones, around three quarters of them singletons. This CDR3 is built from 16 residues. Germline V lookup: CDR1 MNHEY, CDR2 SMNVEV (reference sequence). Trimming took off 2 bases at V and 2 bases at J, with 16 bases between the two ends. These data also formed part of another study, on human thymus T cells. That work contributes: In corrective heart surgery, resections were taken, and these provided the thymus tissue. Use of V and J genes seemed skewed within the thymic and blood repertoires.

The chain uses TRBV27 and TRBJ2-7, with D possibly being TRBD2 (7 bases). The sequence was obtained from a boy under two years old with a congenital heart defect. Sequencing input: thymocytes. As DNA, the CDR3 is TGTGCCAGCAGTTTAAAGGGGGGGGACCCTCCCTACGAGCAGTACTTC. Residues: CASSLKGGDPPYEQYF.